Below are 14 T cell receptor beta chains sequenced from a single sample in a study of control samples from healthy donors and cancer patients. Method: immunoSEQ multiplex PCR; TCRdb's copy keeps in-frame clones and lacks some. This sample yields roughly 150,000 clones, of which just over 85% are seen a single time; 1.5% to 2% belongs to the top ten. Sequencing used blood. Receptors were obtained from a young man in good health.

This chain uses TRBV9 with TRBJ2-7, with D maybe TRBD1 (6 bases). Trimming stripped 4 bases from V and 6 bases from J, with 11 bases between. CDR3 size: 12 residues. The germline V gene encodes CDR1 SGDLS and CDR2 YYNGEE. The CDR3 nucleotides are TGTGCCAGCAGCTTGACGACAGGCGAGCAGTACTTC. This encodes CASSLTTGEQYF.

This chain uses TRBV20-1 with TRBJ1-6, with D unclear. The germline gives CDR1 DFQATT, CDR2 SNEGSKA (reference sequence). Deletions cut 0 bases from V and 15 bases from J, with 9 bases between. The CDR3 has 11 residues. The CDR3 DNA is TGCAGTGCTAGAGATACGGGGTACCTCCACTTT. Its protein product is CSARDTGYLHF.

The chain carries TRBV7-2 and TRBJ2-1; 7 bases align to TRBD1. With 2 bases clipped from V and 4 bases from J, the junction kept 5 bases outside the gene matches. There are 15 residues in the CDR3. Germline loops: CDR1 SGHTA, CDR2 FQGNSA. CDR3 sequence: CASSLQQGTYNEQFF. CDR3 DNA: TGTGCCAGCAGCTTACAACAGGGGACGTACAATGAGCAGTTCTTC.

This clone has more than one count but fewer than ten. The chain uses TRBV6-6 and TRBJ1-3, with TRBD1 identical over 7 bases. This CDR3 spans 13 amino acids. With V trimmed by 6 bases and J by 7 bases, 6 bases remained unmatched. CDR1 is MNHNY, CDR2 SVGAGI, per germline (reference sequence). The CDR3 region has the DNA TGTGCCAGCAGACAGGACAGGCGGAACACCATATATTTT. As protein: CASRQDRRNTIYF.

As DNA, the CDR3 is TGCAGCGTTGGGGTATCCAGGGATAATGAGCAGTTCTTC. Residues: CSVGVSRDNEQFF. This chain connects TRBV29-1 to TRBJ2-1, with D possibly TRBD1 on 5 matching bases. V lost 4 bases, J lost 7 bases, and 14 bases lay in between. The length of the CDR3 is 13 residues. Germline V CDR1 and CDR2: SQVTM, ANQGSEA.

The CDR3 here is CASSKSGYEQYF. CDR3 DNA sequence: TGTGCCAGCAGCAAAAGCGGGTACGAGCAGTACTTC. The chain employs TRBV7-2 and TRBJ2-7; a possible D gene is TRBD2 (6 bases). Germline V gives CDR1 SGHTA, CDR2 FQGNSA. CDR3 length: 12 residues. Trimming pared 5 bases from V and 4 bases from J, leaving 9 bases between. The whole variable domain, filled in from reference TRBV7-2 and TRBJ2-7, reads GAGVSQSPSNKVTEKGKDVELRCDPISGHTALYWYRQSLGQGLEFLIYFQGNSAPDKSGLPSDRFSAERTGGSVSTLTIQRTQQEDSAVYLCASSKSGYEQYFGPGTRLTVT.

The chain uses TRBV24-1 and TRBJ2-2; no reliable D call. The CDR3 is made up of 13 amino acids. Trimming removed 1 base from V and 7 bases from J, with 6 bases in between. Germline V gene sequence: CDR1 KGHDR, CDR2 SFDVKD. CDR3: CATSDFWGGELFF. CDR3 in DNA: TGTGCCACCAGTGATTTTTGGGGCGGGGAGCTGTTTTTT.

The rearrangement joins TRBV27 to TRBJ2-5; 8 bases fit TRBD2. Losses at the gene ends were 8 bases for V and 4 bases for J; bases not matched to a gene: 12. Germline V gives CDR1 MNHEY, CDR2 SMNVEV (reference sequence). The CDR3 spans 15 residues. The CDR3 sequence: CASSWAGGRPETQYF. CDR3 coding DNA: TGTGCCAGCTCATGGGCGGGGGGCCGGCCAGAGACCCAGTACTTC.

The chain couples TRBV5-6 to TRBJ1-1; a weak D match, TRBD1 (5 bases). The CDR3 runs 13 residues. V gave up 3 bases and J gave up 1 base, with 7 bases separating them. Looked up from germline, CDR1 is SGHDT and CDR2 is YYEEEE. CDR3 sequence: CASSSGQNTEAFF. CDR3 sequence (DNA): TGTGCCAGCAGCTCTGGACAGAACACTGAAGCTTTCTTT.

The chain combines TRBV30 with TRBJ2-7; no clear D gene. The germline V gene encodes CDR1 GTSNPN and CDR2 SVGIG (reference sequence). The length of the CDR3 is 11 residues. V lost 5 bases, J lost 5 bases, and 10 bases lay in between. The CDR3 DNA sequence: TGTGCCTGGTCCCGGAGCGACGAGCAGTACTTC. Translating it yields CAWSRSDEQYF.

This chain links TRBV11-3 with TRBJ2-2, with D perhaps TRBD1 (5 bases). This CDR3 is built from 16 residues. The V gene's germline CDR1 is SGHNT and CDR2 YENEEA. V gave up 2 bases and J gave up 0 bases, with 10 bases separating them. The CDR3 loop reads CASSLRGATNTGELFF. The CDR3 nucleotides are TGTGCCAGCAGCTTAAGGGGTGCAACGAACACCGGGGAGCTGTTTTTT.

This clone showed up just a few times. As DNA, the CDR3 is TGTGCCAGCAGCTTTAGGCGGGGGAACACAGATACGCAGTATTTT. Residues: CASSFRRGNTDTQYF. The chain uses TRBV7-2 and TRBJ2-3; 7 bases agree with TRBD2. This CDR3 has 15 residues. V trimming: 3 bases; J trimming: 2 bases; junction bases outside the gene matches: 5. Per the germline V gene, CDR1 is SGHTA and CDR2 is FQGNSA.

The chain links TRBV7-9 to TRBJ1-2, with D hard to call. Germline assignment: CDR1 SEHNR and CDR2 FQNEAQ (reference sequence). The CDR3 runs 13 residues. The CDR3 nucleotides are TGTCTCCCTGCCCGCGCGACGAACTATGGCTACACCTTC. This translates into CLPARATNYGYTF.

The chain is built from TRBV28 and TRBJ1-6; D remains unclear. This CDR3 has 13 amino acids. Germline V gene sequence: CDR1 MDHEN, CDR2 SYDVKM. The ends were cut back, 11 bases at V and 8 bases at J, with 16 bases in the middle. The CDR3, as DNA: TGTGCCGGAAAAACGGACTTAGATTCACCCCTCCACTTT. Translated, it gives CAGKTDLDSPLHF. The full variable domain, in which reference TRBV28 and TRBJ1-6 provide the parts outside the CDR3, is DVKVTQSSRYLVKRTGEKVFLECVQDMDHENMFWYRQDPGLGLRLIYFSYDVKMKEKGDIPEGYSVSREKKERFSLILESASTNQTSMYLCAGKTDLDSPLHFGNGTRLTVT.